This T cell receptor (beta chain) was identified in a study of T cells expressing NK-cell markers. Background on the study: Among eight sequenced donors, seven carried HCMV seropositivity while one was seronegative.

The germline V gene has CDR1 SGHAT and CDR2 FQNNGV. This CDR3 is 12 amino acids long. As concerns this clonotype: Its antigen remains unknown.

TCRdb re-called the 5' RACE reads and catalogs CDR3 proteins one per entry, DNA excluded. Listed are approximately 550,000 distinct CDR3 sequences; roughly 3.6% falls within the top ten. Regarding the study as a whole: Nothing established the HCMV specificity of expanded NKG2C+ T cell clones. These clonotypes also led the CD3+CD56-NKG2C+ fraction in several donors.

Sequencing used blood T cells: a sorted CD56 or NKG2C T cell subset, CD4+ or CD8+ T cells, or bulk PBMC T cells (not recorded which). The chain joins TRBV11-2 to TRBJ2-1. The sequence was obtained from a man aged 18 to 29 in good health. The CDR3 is CASGVPYNEQFF.